Below, 8 T cell receptor beta chains from the same sample are listed, as sequenced in a study of T cells after posttransplantation cyclophosphamide. The protocol was immunoSEQ multiplex PCR, while the TCRdb copy is restricted to in-frame clones and leaves out a portion. The sample yields tens of thousands of clones, about 94% seen once. The sequenced sample was PBMCs. Receptor source: a woman under 40 in good health and a related stem cell transplant donor.

V and J are TRBV2 and TRBJ2-3; D is possibly TRBD1 or TRBD2 (6 bases each). Per the germline V gene, CDR1 is SNHLY and CDR2 is FYNNEI. Deletions cut 7 bases from V and 6 bases from J, with 20 bases between. The CDR3 totals 15 residues. CDR3 in amino acids: CASMGRGSRGDTQYF. The CDR3 DNA reads as TGTGCCAGCATGGGACGGGGGTCCAGGGGTGATACGCAGTATTTT.

This clone has a single count. The genes are TRBV27 and TRBJ1-4; D is ambiguous. Trimming removed 5 bases at V and 0 bases at J, with 10 bases between. This CDR3 contains 15 residues. Germline loops: CDR1 MNHEY, CDR2 SMNVEV (reference sequence). The CDR3 reads CASSSSYATNEKLFF. CDR3 DNA: TGTGCCAGCAGTAGCTCATATGCAACTAATGAAAAACTGTTTTTT. Full variable domain (missing parts from reference TRBV27 and TRBJ1-4): EAQVTQNPRYLITVTGKKLTVTCSQNMNHEYMSWYRQDPGLGLRQIYYSMNVEVTDKGDVPEGYKVSRKEKRNFPLILESPSPNQTSLYFCASSSSYATNEKLFFGSGTQLSVL.

V and J are TRBV28 and TRBJ2-7, with 10 positions matching TRBD2. Trimming at V came to 3 bases and at J to 4 bases, leaving 9 bases not matched to a gene. The V gene's germline CDR1 is MDHEN and CDR2 SYDVKM. The CDR3 loop spans 16 amino acids. Here the CDR3 reads CASSFLAGGSSYEQYF. As DNA, the CDR3 is TGTGCCAGCAGTTTTTTAGCGGGGGGTAGTTCTTACGAGCAGTACTTC.

V is TRBV19 and J is TRBJ2-1; weak D call: TRBD2 (6 bases). The V end lost 9 bases, the J end lost 4 bases, and 7 bases lay between the germline ends. Germline V gene sequence: CDR1 LNHDA, CDR2 SQIVND (reference sequence). The CDR3 is 11 amino acids. The CDR3 is CASGGYNEQFF. The CDR3 bases are TGTGCCAGCGGGGGTTACAATGAGCAGTTCTTC.

V and J are TRBV19 and TRBJ2-7; 7 nucleotides line up with TRBD1. Trimming at V came to 4 bases and at J to 0 bases, leaving 3 bases not matched to a gene. This CDR3 spans 14 amino acids. The germline V gene encodes CDR1 LNHDA and CDR2 SQIVND (reference sequence). CDR3 region: CASSTRDSSYEQYF. The DNA for the CDR3 is TGTGCCAGTAGTACCCGGGACAGCTCCTACGAGCAGTACTTC.

The chain recombines TRBV10-3 with TRBJ1-4; D not certain. V lost 0 bases to trimming and J lost 6 bases, with 11 bases between them. Germline V gives CDR1 ENHRY, CDR2 SYGVKD. There are 15 residues in the CDR3. CDR3 nucleotide sequence: TGTGCCATCAGTGAGTCGAGGGTTGGTGATGAAAAACTGTTTTTT. Translation: CAISESRVGDEKLFF.

The rearrangement links TRBV18 to TRBJ1-3; D is ambiguous. V lost 1 base to trimming and J lost 0 bases, with 10 bases between them. The CDR3 loop spans 16 amino acids. Germline CDR1 reads KGHSH; CDR2 reads LQKENI. The CDR3 reads CASSPLPASSGNTIYF. The CDR3 DNA sequence: TGTGCCAGCTCACCACTTCCGGCTAGCTCTGGAAACACCATATATTTT.

J is TRBJ1-1 and V is TRBV5-5, with D possibly matching TRBD1 (6 bases). Germline V gene lookup returns CDR1 SGHKS and CDR2 YYEKEE (reference sequence). CDR3 length equals 12 residues. V dropped 4 bases and J dropped 7 bases, with 11 bases sitting between them. The CDR3 is CASSQGTREAFF. CDR3 bases: TGTGCCAGCAGCCAAGGGACACGTGAAGCTTTCTTT.